This is a list of T cell receptor beta chains from one sample in a study of blood T cell repertoires in COVID-19. Profiling relied on immunoSEQ multiplex PCR, and the TCRdb table lists in-frame clones only, not all of them. This sample has 15,000 to 18,000 clones, with about 88% found just once. Sequencing was done on a sample of peripheral blood. These receptor sequences come from a man aged 60 to 69 with acute or convalescent COVID-19. Both conserved end residues are part of each CDR3. A D gene is named only where the DNA matches it firmly.

TRBV4-2	TRBJ1-2	TRBD1	CASSQEKLRTGSDGYTF	TGTGCCAGCAGCCAAGAAAAGTTAAGGACAGGGAGTGATGGCTACACCTTC
TRBV28	TRBJ2-1	TRBD2	CASSSVGLAVYNEQFF	TGTGCCAGCAGTTCCGTGGGACTAGCGGTGTACAATGAGCAGTTCTTC
TRBV6-5	TRBJ1-2	NA	CASRPTIDYGYTF	TGTGCCAGCAGGCCCACAATTGACTATGGCTACACCTTC
TRBV5-1	TRBJ1-1	NA	CASSPREAGNTEAFF	TGCGCCAGCAGCCCCAGGGAGGCGGGCAACACTGAAGCTTTCTTT
TRBV3-1/TRBV3-2	TRBJ2-1	TRBD2	CASSHQRGGGATYNEQFF	TGTGCCAGCAGCCACCAGAGGGGCGGGGGGGCCACCTACAATGAGCAGTTCTTC
TRBV6-2/TRBV6-3	TRBJ1-5	TRBD1	CASSYGDRVNQPQHF	TGTGCCAGCAGTTACGGGGACAGGGTTAATCAGCCCCAGCATTTT
TRBV30	TRBJ2-1	NA	CAWSTGGIDNEQFF	TGTGCCTGGAGTACGGGGGGCATTGACAATGAGCAGTTCTTC
TRBV5-4	TRBJ1-2	NA	CASSGALTFGGYTF	TGTGCCAGCAGCGGGGCCCTGACCTTTGGCGGCTACACCTTC
TRBV12-3/TRBV12-4	TRBJ2-7	NA	CASSRVFSYEQYF	TGTGCCAGCAGTCGGGTCTTCTCCTACGAGCAGTACTTC
TRBV9	TRBJ2-7	NA	CASFPLGQYF	TGTGCCAGCTTCCCCCTCGGGCAGTACTTC
TRBV11-3	TRBJ2-1	TRBD2	CASSQGLAGLNEQFF	TGTGCCAGCAGCCAAGGACTAGCGGGCCTCAATGAGCAGTTCTTC